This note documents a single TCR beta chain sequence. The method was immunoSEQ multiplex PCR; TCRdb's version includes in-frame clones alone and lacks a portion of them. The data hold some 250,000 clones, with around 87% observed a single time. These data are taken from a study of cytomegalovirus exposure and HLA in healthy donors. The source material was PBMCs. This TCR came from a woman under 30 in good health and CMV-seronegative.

The CDR3 loop reads CASSLSGVNEKLFF. The DNA of the CDR3 is TGTGCCAGCAGTTTATCAGGGGTTAATGAAAAACTGTTTTTT. This chain joins TRBV27 and TRBJ1-4; TRBD1 might be the D (5 bases). The CDR3 is made up of 14 amino acids. V lost 0 bases to trimming and J lost 4 bases, with 6 bases between them. CDR1 is MNHEY and CDR2 is SMNVEV in the germline V gene (reference sequence).